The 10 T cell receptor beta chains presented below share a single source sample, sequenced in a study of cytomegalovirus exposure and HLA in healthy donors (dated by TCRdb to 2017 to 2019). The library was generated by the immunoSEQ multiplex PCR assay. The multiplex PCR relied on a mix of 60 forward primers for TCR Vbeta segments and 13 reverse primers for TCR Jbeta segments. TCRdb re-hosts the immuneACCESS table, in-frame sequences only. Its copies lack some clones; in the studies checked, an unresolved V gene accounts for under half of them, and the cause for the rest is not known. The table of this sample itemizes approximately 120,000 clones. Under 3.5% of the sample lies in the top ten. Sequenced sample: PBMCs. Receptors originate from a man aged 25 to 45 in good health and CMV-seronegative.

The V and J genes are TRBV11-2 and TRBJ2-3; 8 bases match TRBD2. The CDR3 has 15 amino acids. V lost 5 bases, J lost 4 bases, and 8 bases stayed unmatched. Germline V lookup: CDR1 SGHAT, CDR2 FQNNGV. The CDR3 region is CASSPILAASDTQYF. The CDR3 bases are TGTGCCAGCAGCCCCATACTAGCGGCCTCAGATACGCAGTATTTT.

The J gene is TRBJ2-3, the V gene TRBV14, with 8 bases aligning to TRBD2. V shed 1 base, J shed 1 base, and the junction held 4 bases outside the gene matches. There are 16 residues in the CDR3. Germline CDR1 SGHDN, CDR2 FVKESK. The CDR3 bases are TGTGCCAGCAGCCAAGCGGGAGGGTTTCGCACAGATACGCAGTATTTT. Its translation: CASSQAGGFRTDTQYF.

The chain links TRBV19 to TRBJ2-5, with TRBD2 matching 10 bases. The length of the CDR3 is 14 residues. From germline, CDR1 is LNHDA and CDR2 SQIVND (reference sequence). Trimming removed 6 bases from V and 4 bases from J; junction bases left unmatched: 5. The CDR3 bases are TGTGCCAGTAGCTCAGGACTAGCGGTAGAGACCCAGTACTTC. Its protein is CASSSGLAVETQYF.

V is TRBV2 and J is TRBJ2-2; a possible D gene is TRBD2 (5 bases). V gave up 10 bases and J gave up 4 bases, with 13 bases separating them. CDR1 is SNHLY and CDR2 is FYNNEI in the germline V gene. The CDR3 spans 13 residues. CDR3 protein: CAKENRGTGELFF. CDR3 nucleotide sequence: TGTGCCAAGGAGAATCGGGGCACCGGGGAGCTGTTTTTT. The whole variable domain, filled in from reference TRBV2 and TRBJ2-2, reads EPEVTQTPSHQVTQMGQEVILRCVPISNHLYFYWYRQILGQKVEFLVSFYNNEISEKSEIFDDQFSVERPDGSNFTLKIRSTKLEDSAMYFCAKENRGTGELFFGEGSRLTVL.

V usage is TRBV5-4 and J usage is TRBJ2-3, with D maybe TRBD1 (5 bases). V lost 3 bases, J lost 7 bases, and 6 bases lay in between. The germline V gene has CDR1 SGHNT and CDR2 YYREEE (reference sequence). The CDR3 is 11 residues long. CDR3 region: CASSWGHTQYF. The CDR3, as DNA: TGTGCCAGCAGCTGGGGCCATACGCAGTATTTT.

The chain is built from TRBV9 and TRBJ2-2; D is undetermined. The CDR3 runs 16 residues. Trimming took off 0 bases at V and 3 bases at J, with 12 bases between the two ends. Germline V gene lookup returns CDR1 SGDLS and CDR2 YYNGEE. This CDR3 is CASSVDPITDTGELFF. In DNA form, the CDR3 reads TGTGCCAGCAGCGTAGACCCCATAACGGACACCGGGGAGCTGTTTTTT.

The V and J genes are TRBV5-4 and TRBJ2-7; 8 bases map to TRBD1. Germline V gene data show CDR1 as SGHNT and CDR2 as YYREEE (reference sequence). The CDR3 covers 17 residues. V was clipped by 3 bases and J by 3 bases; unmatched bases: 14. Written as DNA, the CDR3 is TGTGCCAGCAGCTCGGAACAGGGGGTAACCCCCTACTACGAGCAGTACTTC. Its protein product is CASSSEQGVTPYYEQYF. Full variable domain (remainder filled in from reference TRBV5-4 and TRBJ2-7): ETGVTQSPTHLIKTRGQQVTLRCSSQSGHNTVSWYQQALGQGPQFIFQYYREEENGRGNFPPRFSGLQFPNYSSELNVNALELDDSALYLCASSSEQGVTPYYEQYFGPGTRLTVT.

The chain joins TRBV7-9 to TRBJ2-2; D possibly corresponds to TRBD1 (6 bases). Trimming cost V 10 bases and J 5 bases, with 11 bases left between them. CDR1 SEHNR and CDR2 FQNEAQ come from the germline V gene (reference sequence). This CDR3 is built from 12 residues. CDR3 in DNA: TGTGCCACTTGGACAGCAACCGGGGAGCTGTTTTTT. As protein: CATWTATGELFF.

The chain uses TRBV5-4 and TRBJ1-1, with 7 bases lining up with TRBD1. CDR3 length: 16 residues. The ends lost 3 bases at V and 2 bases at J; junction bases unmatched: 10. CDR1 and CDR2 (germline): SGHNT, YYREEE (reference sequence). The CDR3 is CASSSEPDRANTEAFF. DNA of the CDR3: TGTGCCAGCAGCTCCGAGCCTGACAGGGCAAACACTGAAGCTTTCTTT.

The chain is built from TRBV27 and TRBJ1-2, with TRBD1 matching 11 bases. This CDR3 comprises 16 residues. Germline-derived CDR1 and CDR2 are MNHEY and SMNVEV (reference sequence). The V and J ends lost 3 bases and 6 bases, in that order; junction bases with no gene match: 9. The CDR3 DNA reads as TGTGCCAGCAGTTTTGATAGGACAGGGGGCTATGATGGCTACACCTTC. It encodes CASSFDRTGGYDGYTF.